A single sample gave rise to the 25 T cell receptor beta chains below, sequenced in a study of T cell repertoires in cytomegalovirus infection. TCRdb recomputed calls from the reads with MiXCR, one row per CDR3 protein. Of about 200,000 distinct CDR3 sequences listed, less than 9.5% are singletons. The sample was PBMCs. The source is a human donor in good health (CMV status not recorded). Some clones in this sample may be carry-over from other donors' samples.

At least ten counts were recorded for this clonotype. This chain uses TRBV7-2 with TRBJ1-2; D gene ambiguous. Trimming removed 5 bases at V and 6 bases at J, with 22 bases between. There are 16 residues in the CDR3. Germline V gives CDR1 SGHTA, CDR2 FQGNSA. The CDR3 loop is CASSLGSRRRRDGYTF. DNA of the CDR3: TGTGCCAGCAGCCTCGGGAGTCGTAGAAGGCGCGATGGCTACACCTTC.

The sample holds a few counts of this clonotype. It may be a read error: a sequence one base away is much more abundant. The gene calls are TRBV7-6 and TRBJ2-1; D may be TRBD1 (6 bases). In germline, CDR1 is SGHVS, CDR2 FNYEAQ. V was pared by 3 bases and J by 9 bases, with 15 bases between. CDR3 length: 14 residues. CDR3 coding DNA: TGTGCCAGCAGCTTGGGTTACAGGGTCGGTGAGCAGTTCTTC. Its translation: CASSLGYRVGEQFF.

There are a few counts of this clonotype. The chain combines TRBV6-1 with TRBJ1-3; the D gene is possibly TRBD1 (5 bases). CDR1 and CDR2 from the germline V gene are MNHNS and SASEGT. The CDR3 loop spans 14 amino acids. With 8 bases removed from V and 0 bases from J, the gap between germline ends came to 11 bases. In DNA, the CDR3 is TGTGCCAGCCGTCGGGGACTCTCTGGAAACACCATATATTTT. Translation gives CASRRGLSGNTIYF.

The sample holds a few counts of this clonotype. The V and J genes are TRBV29-1 and TRBJ2-3; perhaps TRBD1 as D (6 bases). Germline lookup yields CDR1 SQVTM and CDR2 ANQGSEA. V was clipped by 7 bases and J by 6 bases, with 17 bases between them. This CDR3 has 13 residues. The CDR3: CSGGHSQGDTQYF. CDR3 bases: TGCAGCGGGGGGCATTCGCAGGGCGATACGCAGTATTTT.

In this sample, this clonotype turned up many times. The chain links TRBV15 to TRBJ2-1; 9 bases line up with TRBD1. Germline V gives CDR1 LNHNV, CDR2 YYDKDF (reference sequence). Trimming cost V 1 base and J 10 bases; bases outside gene matches: 11. This CDR3 is built from 16 residues. Here the CDR3 reads CATSRGGTGRDGEQFF. Here the CDR3 DNA reads TGTGCCACCAGCAGAGGAGGGACAGGGAGGGACGGAGAGCAGTTCTTC.

This clonotype was counted only a few times. The V call is TRBV29-1, the J call TRBJ1-1; perhaps TRBD1 as D (5 bases). This CDR3 spans 12 amino acids. V shed 7 bases and J shed 4 bases, with 13 bases lying between them. CDR1 and CDR2 (germline): SQVTM, ANQGSEA. CDR3 residues: CSAGPGGTEAFF. CDR3 sequence (DNA): TGCAGCGCTGGACCTGGGGGCACTGAAGCTTTCTTT.

This clonotype has ten or more counts. CDR3 residues: CASSRAAAGGIYEQYF. CDR3 DNA sequence: TGTGCCAGCAGCCGTGCTGCGGCGGGAGGTATATACGAGCAGTACTTC. The rearrangement links TRBV7-9 to TRBJ2-7; TRBD2 matches 8 bases. V gave up 5 bases and J gave up 4 bases; unmatched junction bases: 13. The germline gives CDR1 SEHNR, CDR2 FQNEAQ (reference sequence). This CDR3 is built from 16 residues.

This clonotype occurred many times. V and J are TRBV7-2 and TRBJ2-3; the match to TRBD2 covers 7 bases. Germline-derived CDR1 and CDR2 are SGHTA and FQGNSA. V was clipped by 4 bases and J by 5 bases; unmatched bases: 6. This CDR3 spans 14 amino acids. The CDR3 protein is CASSSGLVGDTQYF. DNA of the CDR3: TGTGCCAGCAGCTCCGGACTAGTTGGAGATACGCAGTATTTT.

This clonotype was seen at least ten times. This chain uses TRBV5-5 with TRBJ1-5; no firm D call. The V gene lost 3 bases and the J gene lost 1 base, with 8 bases spanning the gap. CDR1 and CDR2 from the germline V gene are SGHKS and YYEKEE (reference sequence). This CDR3 is built from 14 residues. The CDR3 region is CASSWASSNQPQHF. The CDR3 DNA reads as TGTGCCAGCAGCTGGGCGAGCAGCAATCAGCCCCAGCATTTT.

This clonotype came up many times. This rearrangement joins TRBV7-9 to TRBJ1-4; weak D call: TRBD1 (6 bases). The length of the CDR3 is 13 residues. Trimming took off 8 bases at V and 7 bases at J, with 14 bases between the two ends. The germline V gene has CDR1 SEHNR and CDR2 FQNEAQ (reference sequence). The CDR3 DNA follows: TGTGCCAGCGGCCCGAGGGGGGCTGAAAAACTGTTTTTT. Amino acids: CASGPRGAEKLFF.

The rearrangement uses TRBV11-2 and TRBJ1-4; the D gene is possibly TRBD1 (5 bases). This CDR3 comprises 14 residues. V lost 6 bases to trimming and J lost 4 bases, with 12 bases between them. Per germline, CDR1 SGHAT and CDR2 FQNNGV. The CDR3 protein is CASRRWGDNEKLFF. CDR3 nucleotide sequence: TGTGCCAGCAGAAGGTGGGGGGATAATGAAAAACTGTTTTTT.

The chain carries TRBV18 and TRBJ2-3; D not certain. This CDR3 contains 15 residues. V lost 6 bases, J lost 1 base, and 14 bases lay in between. Germline CDR1 and CDR2: KGHSH and LQKENI. The CDR3, as DNA: TGTGCCAGCTCCCGGACCAGCCAGGGCACAGATACGCAGTATTTT. As protein: CASSRTSQGTDTQYF.

This clonotype was counted many times. The chain links TRBV6-2 or TRBV6-3 to TRBJ2-3, with 11 bases aligning to TRBD1. CDR1 is MNHEY and CDR2 is SVGEGT in the germline V gene. CDR3 length equals 16 residues. V was pared by 6 bases and J by 3 bases, with 8 bases of the junction left unmatched. The CDR3 here is CASSYGQGARTDTQYF. The CDR3 DNA reads TGTGCCAGCAGCTACGGACAGGGGGCTAGAACAGATACGCAGTATTTT.

The V call is TRBV19, the J call TRBJ1-1; D might be TRBD1 (5 bases). Trimming stripped 7 bases from V and 0 bases from J, with 21 bases between. CDR1 is LNHDA and CDR2 is SQIVND in the germline V gene (reference sequence). The CDR3 extends over 17 amino acids. CDR3 amino acids: CASTPSLGRRMNTEAFF. The CDR3 region has the DNA TGTGCCAGTACCCCCTCCCTGGGGCGGAGGATGAACACTGAAGCTTTCTTT.

The chain employs TRBV10-3 and TRBJ2-5; D remains unclear. V was shortened by 8 bases and J by 3 bases, with 7 bases between the two germline ends. Germline V CDR1 and CDR2: ENHRY, SYGVKD. This CDR3 region has 11 residues. CDR3 in DNA: TGTGCCATCGGGTATAAAGAGACCCAGTACTTC. Amino acids: CAIGYKETQYF.

This clonotype was counted many times. The J gene is TRBJ2-7, the V gene TRBV5-4; no clear D. There are 13 residues in the CDR3. CDR1 SGHNT and CDR2 YYREEE come from the germline V gene (reference sequence). V was cut by 1 base and J by 5 bases, with 10 bases left in between. Here the CDR3 reads CASSLFDRDEQYF. In nucleotides, the CDR3 is TGTGCCAGCAGCTTGTTCGATAGGGACGAGCAGTACTTC.

This clonotype was seen at least ten times. The chain uses TRBV24-1 and TRBJ1-1; TRBD1 agrees at 8 bases. After removal of 7 bases from V and 4 bases from J, the junction contained 4 bases not matched to a gene. The length of the CDR3 is 13 residues. In germline, CDR1 is KGHDR, CDR2 SFDVKD. CDR3 residues: CATSADRGTEAFF. CDR3 bases: TGTGCCACCAGCGCCGACAGGGGCACTGAAGCTTTCTTT.

This clonotype was counted only a few times. The junction departs from the called germline gene at one end, perhaps through a read error. This rearrangement joins TRBV5-3 to TRBJ2-7, with a tentative D call TRBD1 (6 bases). TRBV5-3 is annotated as an ORF whose role is uncertain. This CDR3 comprises 15 residues. CDR3 sequence: CASSLAGAGPYEQYF. The CDR3 region has the DNA TGTGCCAGCAGCTTGGCAGGGGCGGGCCCCTACGAGCAGTACTTC.

This clonotype was found many times. J is TRBJ1-5 and V is TRBV18; D remains unclear. The CDR3 is 14 amino acids. Per germline, CDR1 KGHSH and CDR2 LQKENI. V dropped 3 bases and J dropped 7 bases, with 13 bases sitting between them. CDR3 loop: CASSPRQDLQPQHF. DNA of the CDR3: TGTGCCAGCTCACCGCGGCAGGACCTCCAGCCCCAGCATTTT.

This clonotype was counted ten times or more. As DNA, the CDR3 is TGTGCCAGCAGTTACGCCCCTCCAGGGGCCAGCTCCTACGAGCAGTACTTC. Its translation: CASSYAPPGASSYEQYF. The chain joins TRBV6-5 to TRBJ2-7, with a tentative D call TRBD1 (6 bases). CDR3 length: 17 residues. Germline assignment: CDR1 MNHEY and CDR2 SVGAGI. V was cut by 2 bases and J by 0 bases, with 17 bases left in between.

This clonotype was detected many times. This rearrangement joins TRBV4-2 to TRBJ1-2, with TRBD1 matching over 7 bases. The germline V gene encodes CDR1 LGHNA and CDR2 YNFKEQ. Germline trimming cut 5 bases from V and 7 bases from J; bases unmatched to any gene: 4. CDR3 length: 12 amino acids. CDR3 in DNA: TGTGCCAGCAGCGACAGGGACCGTGGCTACACCTTC. This translates into CASSDRDRGYTF.

This clonotype was picked up many times. The chain uses TRBV7-2 and TRBJ2-1; D is ambiguous. CDR1 is SGHTA, CDR2 FQGNSA, per germline. The V and J ends lost 5 bases and 6 bases respectively, with 17 bases between them. The CDR3 consists of 15 residues. CDR3 nucleotides: TGTGCCAGCAGCATCCAGCCTGCCCTTTCCAATGAGCAGTTCTTC. Encoded protein: CASSIQPALSNEQFF.

The chain employs TRBV19 and TRBJ1-5; the D is unclear. CDR3 size: 15 residues. The V gene's germline CDR1 is LNHDA and CDR2 SQIVND (reference sequence). Trimming took off 8 bases at V and 5 bases at J, with 19 bases between the two ends. CDR3 region: CASPTEEPGDQPQHF. In DNA, the CDR3 is TGTGCCAGTCCGACTGAAGAGCCGGGCGATCAGCCCCAGCATTTT.

The chain combines TRBV27 with TRBJ2-1; 16 bases match TRBD2. In germline, CDR1 is MNHEY, CDR2 SMNVEV (reference sequence). The trim removed 0 bases at V and 15 bases at J, leaving 8 bases unmatched. This CDR3 region has 16 residues. CDR3 bases: TGTGCCAGCAGTTTATCCCCGGGGACTAGCGGGAGGGGATTGTTCTTC. It is translated as CASSLSPGTSGRGLFF.

Ten or more counts support this clonotype. V usage is TRBV10-3 and J usage is TRBJ2-2, with 9 bases identical to TRBD1. This CDR3 spans 14 amino acids. V lost 6 bases and J lost 4; bases outside the gene matches: 3. Germline values: CDR1 ENHRY, CDR2 SYGVKD. The CDR3 spells CAIRRTGATGELFF. In DNA form, the CDR3 reads TGTGCCATCAGACGGACAGGGGCCACCGGGGAGCTGTTTTTT.